This T cell receptor (beta chain) was profiled in a study of cytomegalovirus exposure and HLA in healthy donors. Study-wide points: Most TCR sequences were seen very rarely across donors, but some public TCRs occurred in many. V segments that were indistinguishable, TRBV6-2 and TRBV6-3 among them, were omitted from analysis.

Of note for this clone: Antigen specificity is unknown.

This CDR3 has 15 residues. Trimming left V 6 bases short and J 7 bases short, with 18 bases between. CDR1 and CDR2 (germline): SGHVS, FNYEAQ. Researchers ran the PCR with 60 Vbeta and 13 Jbeta primers. Libraries were prepared by immunoSEQ multiplex PCR; TCRdb keeps only in-frame clonotypes and omits some of them. In all, the sample yields about 96,000 clones. The TCR originated in a woman in her thirties in good health and CMV-seronegative. J is TRBJ1-4 and V is TRBV7-6; possible D gene TRBD1, 6 bases. The sequenced material came from PBMCs. CDR3 in DNA: TGTGCCAGCAGACCGGGGCGGGGGGCATTTGAAAAACTGTTTTTT. Translation gives CASRPGRGAFEKLFF.